Listed here are 13 T cell receptor beta chains from one sample, sequenced in a study of T cell changes during pregnancy in multiple sclerosis. Assay used: immunoSEQ multiplex PCR; TCRdb lists only in-frame clones, some missing. The sample consists of tens of thousands of clones, roughly 94% of them appearing once. Here the sequenced sample was peripheral blood, taken in the first trimester of pregnancy. The receptors stem from a female donor in good health, enrolled as a control in a pregnancy study.

The chain recombines TRBV6-4 with TRBJ2-1; 7 nucleotides line up with TRBD2. Germline assignment: CDR1 MRHNA and CDR2 SNTAGT. The CDR3 loop spans 14 amino acids. V lost 0 bases, J lost 8 bases, and 4 bases stayed unmatched. This CDR3 is CASSDSAGRDEQFF. CDR3 bases: TGTGCCAGCAGTGACTCGGCAGGGAGGGATGAGCAGTTCTTC.

J is TRBJ1-2 and V is TRBV19; 10 positions agree with TRBD1. The germline V gene encodes CDR1 LNHDA and CDR2 SQIVND (reference sequence). V lost 5 bases to trimming and J lost 6 bases; unmatched junction nucleotides: 6. CDR3 length: 14 amino acids. CDR3 coding DNA: TGTGCCAGTAGTGCCCGACAGGGGGCAAATGGCTACACCTTC. Translated, it gives CASSARQGANGYTF.

This rearrangement joins TRBV5-4 to TRBJ1-2, with 7 bases matching TRBD1. The CDR3 length is 15 residues. In germline, CDR1 is SGHNT, CDR2 YYREEE (reference sequence). The V gene end was trimmed by 1 base and the J gene end by 5 bases; junction bases not matched to a gene: 8. This CDR3 reads CASSLRTGGSYGYTF. The DNA of the CDR3 is TGTGCCAGCAGCTTGAGGACAGGCGGGTCGTATGGCTACACCTTC.

The chain's CDR3 is CASSLSVGGLGNQPQHF. The CDR3 DNA reads TGTGCCAGCAGTTTATCGGTGGGGGGGCTGGGCAATCAGCCCCAGCATTTT. The J gene is TRBJ1-5, the V gene TRBV27; D may be TRBD1 (6 bases). Between the trimmed V and J ends, which lost 0 bases and 2 bases, there was a span of 14 bases. The CDR3 runs to 17 residues. Germline CDR1 reads MNHEY; CDR2 reads SMNVEV (reference sequence).

V gene TRBV9 combines with J gene TRBJ2-1; 10 positions agree with TRBD2. Germline V gives CDR1 SGDLS, CDR2 YYNGEE. The CDR3 is made up of 18 amino acids. V gave up 3 bases and J gave up 6 bases; unmatched junction bases: 15. CDR3 protein: CASSARRTTSGARNEQFF. CDR3 coding DNA: TGTGCCAGCAGCGCCCGAAGGACAACTAGCGGGGCACGCAATGAGCAGTTCTTC.

J is TRBJ2-1 and V is TRBV2, with 13 bases matching TRBD2. The length of the CDR3 is 14 residues. J was trimmed by 12 bases and V by 6 bases; bases with no gene match: 8. Germline V gene lookup returns CDR1 SNHLY and CDR2 FYNNEI. The CDR3 reads CASSKGLAGFVQFF. The CDR3 DNA sequence: TGTGCCAGCAGCAAGGGACTAGCGGGATTTGTGCAGTTCTTC. The entire variable domain, with the rest obtained from reference TRBV2 and TRBJ2-1, is as follows: EPEVTQTPSHQVTQMGQEVILRCVPISNHLYFYWYRQILGQKVEFLVSFYNNEISEKSEIFDDQFSVERPDGSNFTLKIRSTKLEDSAMYFCASSKGLAGFVQFFGPGTRLTVL.

The rearrangement links TRBV10-2 to TRBJ1-5; perhaps TRBD1 as D (6 bases). V shed 6 bases and J shed 3 bases, with 12 bases lying between them. This CDR3 comprises 14 residues. Germline V CDR1 and CDR2: WSHSY, SAAADI. Here the CDR3 reads CASRRTDDNQPQHF. The CDR3 region has the DNA TGCGCCAGCAGAAGGACAGACGACAATCAGCCCCAGCATTTT.

This chain connects TRBV18 to TRBJ1-1, with 11 bases aligning to TRBD1. Trimming removed 4 bases from V and 4 bases from J; junction bases left unmatched: 11. CDR3 length: 17 amino acids. Per germline, CDR1 KGHSH and CDR2 LQKENI. The CDR3 loop reads CASSHDAGTGGGTEAFF. For the CDR3, the DNA is TGTGCCAGCTCACACGATGCCGGGACAGGGGGAGGCACTGAAGCTTTCTTT.

V and J are TRBV30 and TRBJ2-7, with 9 positions matching TRBD1. The CDR3 totals 17 residues. V dropped 3 bases and J dropped 4; count of bases not matched to a gene: 16. Per germline, CDR1 GTSNPN and CDR2 SVGIG (reference sequence). The CDR3 bases are TGTGCCTGGAGCCTCTCGGTTTCTTGGGACAGGGAGTACGAGCAGTACTTC. Protein: CAWSLSVSWDREYEQYF.

The genes are TRBV6-5 and TRBJ2-7; a possible D gene is TRBD1 (6 bases). The germline V gene has CDR1 MNHEY and CDR2 SVGAGI. The CDR3 covers 14 residues. V lost 0 bases to trimming and J lost 2 bases, with 8 bases between them. Here the CDR3 reads CASSYSQGTYEQYF. The CDR3 DNA is TGTGCCAGCAGTTACTCCCAGGGGACCTACGAGCAGTACTTC.

V gene TRBV2 combines with J gene TRBJ2-5, with a tentative D call TRBD2 (7 bases). Looked up from germline, CDR1 is SNHLY and CDR2 is FYNNEI. CDR3 length: 14 amino acids. Trimming stripped 9 bases from V and 2 bases from J, with 16 bases between. The CDR3 region has the DNA TGTGCCAGTGTCCTAGGGGGGGGGCAAGAGACCCAGTACTTC. Translated: CASVLGGGQETQYF.

The chain joins TRBV5-5 to TRBJ2-7, with 7 bases lining up with TRBD2. V shed 3 bases, J shed 6 bases, and the junction held 9 bases outside the gene matches. The CDR3 has 14 residues. The germline V gene encodes CDR1 SGHKS and CDR2 YYEKEE (reference sequence). CDR3 residues: CASSSRLAPGEQYF. The CDR3 DNA reads TGTGCCAGCAGCTCCCGACTAGCTCCGGGCGAGCAGTACTTC.

The rearrangement links TRBV10-3 to TRBJ2-1; 7 bases match TRBD2. The CDR3 sequence is 16 residues long. The junction had 6 bases not matched to a gene; V was cut back by 0 bases and J by 4 bases. Per germline, CDR1 ENHRY and CDR2 SYGVKD. The CDR3 loop is CAISESMAGEYNEQFF. The CDR3 DNA reads as TGTGCCATCAGTGAGTCTATGGCGGGGGAATACAATGAGCAGTTCTTC.